This TCR beta chain was recovered during a study of cytomegalovirus exposure and HLA in healthy donors. Whole-study results and caveats: Accurate predictions that matched the HLA-A and HLA-B alleles of most subjects were reportedly made from TCR beta sequences.

The PCR ran on 60 Vbeta and 13 Jbeta primers. The authors' processing: As a later analysis found, there were approximately 80 million unique TCR beta chains, of which 8.5 million to 14 million were shared. The protocol was immunoSEQ multiplex PCR, while the TCRdb copy is restricted to in-frame clones and leaves out a portion. V, J and clone size are those of that table, while D and trimming were read from the DNA. This table has roughly 200,000 clones, about four fifths appearing once. This clone was detected a few times. The antigen is not known. Trimming cost V 6 bases and J 0 bases, with 8 bases left between them. The CDR3 consists of 13 residues. Germline-derived CDR1 and CDR2 are MNHEY and SMNVEV (reference sequence).

The specimen sequenced was PBMCs. The source is a woman aged 18-29 years in good health and CMV-seronegative. The rearrangement joins TRBV27 to TRBJ1-1, with D uncertain. CDR3: CASRKLMNTEAFF. CDR3 coding DNA: TGTGCCAGCAGGAAGCTGATGAACACTGAAGCTTTCTTT.